This T cell receptor beta chain comes out of a study of blood T cell repertoires in COVID-19. Sequencing used immunoSEQ multiplex PCR; TCRdb keeps in-frame clones, though not all of them. The sample includes a few hundred thousand clones, over 75% of them seen just once. Ages ranged from about 18 to 89 years, with residence in 20 to 30 US areas. From germline, CDR1 is SGHTA and CDR2 FQGNSA. Trimming took off 5 bases at V and 2 bases at J, with 18 bases between the two ends. The CDR3 totals 16 residues. This rearrangement joins TRBV7-2 to TRBJ1-2; perhaps TRBD1 as D (6 bases). The sample taken for sequencing was PBMCs or T cells enriched from blood (not recorded which). The origin of this receptor is a young man who had recovered from COVID-19. The CDR3 is CASSPKTGKVNYGYTF. The DNA of the CDR3 is TGTGCCAGCAGCCCAAAAACAGGGAAGGTGAACTATGGCTACACCTTC.